This TCR beta chain was recovered during a study of blood T cell repertoires in COVID-19. Study in general: Samples taken during acute and convalescent COVID-19 were collected in the United States, Italy and Spain.

TCRdb's table, derived via immunoSEQ multiplex PCR, lists solely in-frame clones and lacks some. The profile covers under 200,000 clones, with approximately 90% appearing a single time and approximately 5.6% taken by the ten largest. CDR3 length equals 16 residues. V was clipped by 1 base and J by 4 bases, with 17 bases between them. The germline gives CDR1 SEHNR, CDR2 FQNEAQ (reference sequence). The chain carries TRBV7-9 and TRBJ2-7; weak D call: TRBD2 (5 bases). The sequence was obtained from a man aged 40-49 years with active or convalescent COVID-19. Sequenced material: peripheral blood. This CDR3 reads CASSLDGEPNSYEQYF. The CDR3 DNA reads as TGTGCCAGCAGCTTAGACGGGGAACCTAATAGTTACGAGCAGTACTTC.